A single T cell receptor beta chain is shown here with its context. Additional DNA sequences in this sample encode the identical CDR3. This record comes from a study of shared clonotypes between healthy human individuals. CD45RO-negative cells were positively selected for CCR7, leaving out terminally differentiated effector memory CD45RA+ cells. Germline CDR1 is MNHEY and CDR2 is SMNVEV (reference sequence). This CDR3 has 14 amino acids. Trimming left V 3 bases short and J 2 bases short, with 10 bases between. TCRdb's table, derived via immunoSEQ multiplex PCR, lists solely in-frame clones and lacks some. The repertoire holds millions of clones, about 95% seen once, with roughly 1% in the top ten.

This clonotype originated in a young man in good health. V usage is TRBV27 and J usage is TRBJ1-2, with D possibly matching TRBD1 (6 bases). The source material was naive CD8+ T cells sorted from blood. CDR3 region: CASSFGGANYGYTF. The CDR3 DNA is TGTGCCAGCAGTTTCGGGGGGGCCAACTATGGCTACACCTTC.